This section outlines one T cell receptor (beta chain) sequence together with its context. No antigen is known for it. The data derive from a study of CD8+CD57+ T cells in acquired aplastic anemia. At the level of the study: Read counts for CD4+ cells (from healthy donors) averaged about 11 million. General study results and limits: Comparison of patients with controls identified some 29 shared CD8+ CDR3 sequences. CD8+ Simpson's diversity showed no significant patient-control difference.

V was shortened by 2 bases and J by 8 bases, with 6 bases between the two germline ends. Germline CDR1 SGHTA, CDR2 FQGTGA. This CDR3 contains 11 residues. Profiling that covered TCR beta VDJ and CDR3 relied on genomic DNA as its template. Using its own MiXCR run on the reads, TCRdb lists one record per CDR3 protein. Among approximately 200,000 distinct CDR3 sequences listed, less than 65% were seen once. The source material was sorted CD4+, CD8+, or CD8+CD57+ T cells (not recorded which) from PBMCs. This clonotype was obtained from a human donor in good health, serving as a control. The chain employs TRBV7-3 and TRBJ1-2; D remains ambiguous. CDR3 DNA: TGTGCCAGCAGCTTAGCGGGGGGCTACACCTTC. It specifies CASSLAGGYTF.